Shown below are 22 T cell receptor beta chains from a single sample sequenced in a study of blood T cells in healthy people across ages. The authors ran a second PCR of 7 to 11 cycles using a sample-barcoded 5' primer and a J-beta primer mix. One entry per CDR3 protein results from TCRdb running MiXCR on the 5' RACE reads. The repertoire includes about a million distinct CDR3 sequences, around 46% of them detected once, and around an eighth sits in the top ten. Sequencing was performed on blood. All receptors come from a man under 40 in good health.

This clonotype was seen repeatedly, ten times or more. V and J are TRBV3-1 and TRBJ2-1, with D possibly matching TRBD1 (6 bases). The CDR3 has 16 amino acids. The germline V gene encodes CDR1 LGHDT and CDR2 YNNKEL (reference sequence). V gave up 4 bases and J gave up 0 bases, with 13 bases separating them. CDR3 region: CASSPQGMSSYNEQFF. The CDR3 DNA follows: TGTGCCAGCAGCCCCCAGGGGATGAGCTCCTACAATGAGCAGTTCTTC.

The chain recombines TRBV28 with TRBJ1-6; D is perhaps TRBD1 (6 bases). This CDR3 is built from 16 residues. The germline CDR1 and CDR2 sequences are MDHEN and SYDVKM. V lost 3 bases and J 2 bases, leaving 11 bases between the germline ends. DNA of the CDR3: TGTGCCAGCAGTTTCCCCAGGGGACCCTATAATTCACCCCTCCACTTT. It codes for CASSFPRGPYNSPLHF.

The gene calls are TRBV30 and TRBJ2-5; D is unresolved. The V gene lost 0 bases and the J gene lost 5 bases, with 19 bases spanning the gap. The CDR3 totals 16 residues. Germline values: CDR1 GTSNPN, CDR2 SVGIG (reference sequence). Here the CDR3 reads CAWSVLVWYGHETQYF. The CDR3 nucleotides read TGTGCCTGGAGTGTTCTTGTGTGGTACGGCCACGAGACCCAGTACTTC.

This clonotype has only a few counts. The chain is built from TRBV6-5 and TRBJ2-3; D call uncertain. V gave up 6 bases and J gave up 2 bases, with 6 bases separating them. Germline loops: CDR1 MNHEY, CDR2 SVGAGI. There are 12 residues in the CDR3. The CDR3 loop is CASRSTTDTQYF. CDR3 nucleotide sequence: TGTGCCAGCAGGTCTACCACAGATACGCAGTATTTT.

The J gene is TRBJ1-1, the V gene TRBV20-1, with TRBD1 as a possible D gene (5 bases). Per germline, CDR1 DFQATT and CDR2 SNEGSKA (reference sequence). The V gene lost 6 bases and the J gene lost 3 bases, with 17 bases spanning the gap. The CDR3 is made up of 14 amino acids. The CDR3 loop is CSAQDGARYTEAFF. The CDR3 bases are TGCAGTGCCCAGGACGGGGCGAGGTACACTGAAGCTTTCTTT.

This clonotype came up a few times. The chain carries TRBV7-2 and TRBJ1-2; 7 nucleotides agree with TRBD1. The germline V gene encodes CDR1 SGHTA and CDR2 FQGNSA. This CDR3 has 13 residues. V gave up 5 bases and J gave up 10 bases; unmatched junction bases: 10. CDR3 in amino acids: CASSIGGSGLYTF. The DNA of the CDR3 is TGTGCCAGCAGCATAGGGGGCTCCGGCCTCTACACCTTC.

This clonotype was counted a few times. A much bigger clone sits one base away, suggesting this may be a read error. The CDR3 DNA is TGCGCCAGCAGCGTGGCAGGGGGCTACACTGAAGCTTTCTTT. It yields the protein CASSVAGGYTEAFF. The J gene is TRBJ1-1, the V gene TRBV5-1; TRBD1 matches at 8 bases. The CDR3 extends over 14 amino acids. Germline CDR1 is SGHRS and CDR2 is YFSETQ. V shed 4 bases and J 3 bases; nucleotides not matched to a gene: 5.

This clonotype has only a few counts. Here the CDR3 reads CASSQGTDSDTQYF. The CDR3 nucleotides are TGTGCCAGCAGCCAGGGGACTGACTCAGATACGCAGTATTTT. V and J are TRBV3-1 and TRBJ2-3; TRBD2 is a possible D gene (6 bases). The germline V and J ends were trimmed by 3 bases and 4 bases, with 11 bases remaining between them. The CDR3 has 14 residues. Germline V lookup: CDR1 LGHDT, CDR2 YNNKEL (reference sequence).

The CDR3: CAGSPGFGNTF. CDR3 sequence (DNA): TGTGCCGGTTCACCCGGGTTCGGCAACACCTTC. V usage is TRBV6-1 and J usage is TRBJ1-2; D is ambiguous. Germline-derived CDR1 and CDR2 are MNHNS and SASEGT. The ends were cut back, 11 bases at V and 12 bases at J, with 19 bases in the middle. The CDR3 is 11 amino acids.

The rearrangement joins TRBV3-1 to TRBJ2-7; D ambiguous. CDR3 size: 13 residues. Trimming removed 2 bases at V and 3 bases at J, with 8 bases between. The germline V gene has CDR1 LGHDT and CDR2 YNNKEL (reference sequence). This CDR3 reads CASSQPPVYEQYF. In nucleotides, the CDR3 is TGTGCCAGCAGCCAACCTCCAGTCTACGAGCAGTACTTC.

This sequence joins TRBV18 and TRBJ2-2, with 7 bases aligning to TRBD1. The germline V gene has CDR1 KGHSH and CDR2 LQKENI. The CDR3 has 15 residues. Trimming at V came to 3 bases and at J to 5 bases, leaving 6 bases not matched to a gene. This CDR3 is CASSPTGSRTGELFF. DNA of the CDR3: TGTGCCAGCTCACCGACAGGGTCGAGGACCGGGGAGCTGTTTTTT.

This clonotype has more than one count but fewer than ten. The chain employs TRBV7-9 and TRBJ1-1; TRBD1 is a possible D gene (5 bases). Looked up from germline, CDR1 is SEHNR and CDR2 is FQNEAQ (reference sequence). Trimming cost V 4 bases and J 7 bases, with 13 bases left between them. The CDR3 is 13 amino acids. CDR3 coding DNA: TGTGCCAGCAGCTCTTCCGGGGCAGTTGAAGCTTTCTTT. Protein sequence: CASSSSGAVEAFF.

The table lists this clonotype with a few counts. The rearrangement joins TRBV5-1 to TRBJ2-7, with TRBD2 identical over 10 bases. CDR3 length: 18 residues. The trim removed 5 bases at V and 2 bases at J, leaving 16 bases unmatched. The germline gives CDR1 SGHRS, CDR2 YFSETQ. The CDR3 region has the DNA TGCGCCAGCAGGCGGGGATTAGGAATAGCGGGGGGCCCCTACGAGCAGTACTTC. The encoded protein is CASRRGLGIAGGPYEQYF.

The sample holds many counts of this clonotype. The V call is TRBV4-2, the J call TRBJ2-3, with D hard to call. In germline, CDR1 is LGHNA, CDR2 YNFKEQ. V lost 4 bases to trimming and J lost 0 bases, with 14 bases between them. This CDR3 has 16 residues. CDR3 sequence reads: CASSPVVISSTDTQYF. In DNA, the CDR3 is TGTGCCAGCAGCCCTGTAGTGATATCTAGCACAGATACGCAGTATTTT.

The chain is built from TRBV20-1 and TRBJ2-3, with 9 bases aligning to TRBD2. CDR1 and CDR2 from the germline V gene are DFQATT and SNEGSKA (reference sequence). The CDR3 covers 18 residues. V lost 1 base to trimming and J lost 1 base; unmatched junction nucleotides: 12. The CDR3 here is CSARGVGTSGSGTDTQYF. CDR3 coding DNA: TGCAGTGCTAGAGGAGTCGGCACTAGCGGGTCGGGCACAGATACGCAGTATTTT.

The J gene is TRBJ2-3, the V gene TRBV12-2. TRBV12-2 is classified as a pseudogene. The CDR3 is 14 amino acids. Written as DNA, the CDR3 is TGTGCAAGTCCCATCGGAATGAGGACAGATACGCAGTATTTT. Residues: CASPIGMRTDTQYF.

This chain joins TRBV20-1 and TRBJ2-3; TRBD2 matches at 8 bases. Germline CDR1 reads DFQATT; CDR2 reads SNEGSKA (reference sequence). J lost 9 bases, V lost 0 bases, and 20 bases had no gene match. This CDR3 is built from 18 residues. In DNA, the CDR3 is TGCAGTGCTAGAGAAACCTCCTCACGGCGGGGGGCACCTAACACGCAGTATTTT. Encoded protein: CSARETSSRRGAPNTQYF.

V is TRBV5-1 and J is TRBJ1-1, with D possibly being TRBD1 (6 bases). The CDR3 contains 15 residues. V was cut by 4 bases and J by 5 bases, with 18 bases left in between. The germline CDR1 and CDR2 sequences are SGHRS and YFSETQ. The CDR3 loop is CASSGGGAGDTEAFF. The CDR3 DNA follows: TGCGCCAGCAGCGGCGGTGGTGCAGGGGATACTGAAGCTTTCTTT.

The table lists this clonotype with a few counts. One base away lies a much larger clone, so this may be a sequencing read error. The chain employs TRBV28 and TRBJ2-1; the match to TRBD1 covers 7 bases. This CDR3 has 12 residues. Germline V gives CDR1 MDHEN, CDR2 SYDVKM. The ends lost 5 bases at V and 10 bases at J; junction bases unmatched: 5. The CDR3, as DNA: TGTGCCAGCAGTCAGGGACAGTACGAGCAGTTCTTC. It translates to CASSQGQYEQFF.

The CDR3: CATDTTGTDTQYF. For the CDR3, the DNA is TGTGCCACCGATACGACAGGCACAGATACGCAGTATTTT. The V call is TRBV6-1, the J call TRBJ2-3; D possibly corresponds to TRBD1 (5 bases). The CDR3 loop spans 13 amino acids. V shed 10 bases and J shed 1 base, with 12 bases lying between them. Germline values: CDR1 MNHNS, CDR2 SASEGT.

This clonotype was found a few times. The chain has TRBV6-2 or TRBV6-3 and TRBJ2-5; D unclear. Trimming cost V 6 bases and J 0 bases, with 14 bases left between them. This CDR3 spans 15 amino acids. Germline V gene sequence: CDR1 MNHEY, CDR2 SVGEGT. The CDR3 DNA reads TGTGCCAGCAGCGACCCGAGGACGGACCAAGAGACCCAGTACTTC. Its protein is CASSDPRTDQETQYF.

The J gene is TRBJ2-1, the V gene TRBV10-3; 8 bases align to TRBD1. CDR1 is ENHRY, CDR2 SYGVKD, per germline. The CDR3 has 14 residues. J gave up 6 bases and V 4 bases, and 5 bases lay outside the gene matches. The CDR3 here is CAISGTGNGNEQFF. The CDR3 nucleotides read TGTGCCATCAGTGGGACAGGGAATGGCAATGAGCAGTTCTTC.